What follows describes a single T cell receptor beta chain. Germline values: CDR1 SGHTA, CDR2 FQGNSA. The CDR3 is made up of 13 amino acids. Trimming took off 3 bases at V and 3 bases at J, with 9 bases between the two ends. Profiling relied on immunoSEQ multiplex PCR, and the TCRdb table lists in-frame clones only, not all of them. The top ten clones hold more than 1.3% of a sample with around 200,000 clones, 91% of them seen once. The data belong to a study of control samples from healthy donors and cancer patients. This TCR was recovered from a woman in her 30s in good health. This rearrangement joins TRBV7-2 to TRBJ2-7; D is unclear. The specimen was blood. The CDR3 DNA is TGTGCCAGCAGCTTTGGAGTTGGCTACGAGCAGTACTTC. Residues: CASSFGVGYEQYF.